The 8 T cell receptor beta chains reported below all come from one sample, sequenced in a study of shared T cell receptors in the human thymus. Clones were sequenced by immunoSEQ multiplex PCR, and TCRdb holds only the in-frame ones, with some missing. The sample carries 640,000 or so clones, about 87% recorded once. The same data also contributed to another study, on human thymus T cells.

The sequencing sample was made of thymocytes. These TCRs come from a boy younger than two with a congenital heart defect.

V and J are TRBV15 and TRBJ2-1, with 11 nucleotides matching TRBD1. Germline values: CDR1 LNHNV, CDR2 YYDKDF (reference sequence). This CDR3 contains 16 residues. V lost 5 bases and J lost 8; bases outside the gene matches: 11. The CDR3 DNA follows: TGTGCCACCAGCTCACCGCGGGACAGGGGGGAGGATGAGCAGTTCTTC. Translating it yields CATSSPRDRGEDEQFF.

The gene calls are TRBV5-1 and TRBJ2-1; 8 bases are a match to TRBD2. V was clipped by 0 bases and J by 5 bases; unmatched bases: 7. The CDR3 extends over 16 amino acids. Germline V gene sequence: CDR1 SGHRS, CDR2 YFSETQ. This chain's CDR3 is CASSLGREGEDNEQFF. In DNA, the CDR3 is TGCGCCAGCAGCTTGGGTCGGGAGGGCGAGGACAATGAGCAGTTCTTC.

This chain uses TRBV30 with TRBJ1-1, with D perhaps TRBD1 (6 bases). V was clipped by 8 bases and J by 0 bases, with 22 bases between them. The CDR3 covers 16 residues. Germline-derived CDR1 and CDR2 are GTSNPN and SVGIG (reference sequence). CDR3 region: CAALGQGFIVNTEAFF. DNA for the CDR3: TGTGCCGCCCTGGGGCAGGGGTTTATAGTGAACACTGAAGCTTTCTTT.

This clone was observed a single time. The gene calls are TRBV27 and TRBJ2-1; D is perhaps TRBD2 (5 bases). The CDR3 is 17 residues long. V lost 6 bases and J lost 1, with 19 bases in between. Germline CDR1 MNHEY, CDR2 SMNVEV (reference sequence). CDR3 in amino acids: CASRSMTGGLSYNEQFF. The CDR3, as DNA: TGTGCCAGCAGGAGCATGACCGGCGGGCTTTCCTACAATGAGCAGTTCTTC.

The chain couples TRBV14 to TRBJ2-2, with TRBD2 matching 13 bases. The trim removed 10 bases at V and 8 bases at J, leaving 13 bases unmatched. Germline-derived CDR1 and CDR2 are SGHDN and FVKESK. The length of the CDR3 is 16 residues. The CDR3 sequence: CATKNGLAGEEGELFF. The CDR3 region has the DNA TGTGCCACCAAAAATGGACTAGCGGGAGAAGAAGGGGAGCTGTTTTTT.

The chain employs TRBV27 and TRBJ2-5, with 10 bases that match TRBD1. Germline V gives CDR1 MNHEY, CDR2 SMNVEV (reference sequence). The CDR3 has 12 residues. V shed 9 bases and J 6 bases; nucleotides not matched to a gene: 4. The CDR3 nucleotides read TGTGCCAGTTGGGACAGGGGAAAGACCCAGTACTTC. This codes for CASWDRGKTQYF.

This clone is a singleton in its sample. The rearrangement joins TRBV11-2 to TRBJ2-3, with D perhaps matching TRBD2 (6 bases). The V gene's germline CDR1 is SGHAT and CDR2 FQNNGV. V was cut by 1 base and J by 3 bases, with 20 bases left in between. The CDR3 is 18 amino acids. CDR3 amino acids: CASSLAGRLRGGTDTQYF. The CDR3 nucleotides are TGTGCCAGCAGCTTAGCGGGGAGGCTCCGTGGTGGGACAGATACGCAGTATTTT.

The genes are TRBV19 and TRBJ2-7; D not resolved. Germline V gene lookup returns CDR1 LNHDA and CDR2 SQIVND (reference sequence). The V and J ends lost 2 bases and 0 bases respectively, with 5 bases between them. The CDR3 is 13 amino acids. CDR3 in DNA: TGTGCCAGTAGTATACTCCTCTCCTACGAGCAGTACTTC. This gives the protein CASSILLSYEQYF.